The T cell receptor (beta chain) described here comes from a study of radiotherapy plus CTLA-4 blockade in lung cancer. Enrolled patients, whose metastatic non-small-cell lung cancer was chemo-refractory, received focal radiation plus CTLA-4 blockade with ipilimumab. Comments on this clone: Its antigen is as yet unknown.

The method was immunoSEQ multiplex PCR; TCRdb's version includes in-frame clones alone and lacks a portion of them. The sample shows 77,000 or so clones, under 75% of them seen only once. General study points: Researchers report tumor-derived TCR clones expanding in blood after radiotherapy plus ipilimumab.

CDR3 length: 13 amino acids. J was trimmed by 7 bases and V by 0 bases; bases with no gene match: 4. CDR1 and CDR2 (germline): SGHRS, YFSETQ. This receptor was identified in a human donor with non-small cell lung cancer whose response to radiotherapy plus ipilimumab could not be evaluated. The chain joins TRBV5-1 to TRBJ2-7; 7 positions match TRBD2. Here the sequenced sample was peripheral blood, taken from a patient treated with radiotherapy plus ipilimumab. The CDR3 sequence is CASSLDLSGEQYF. Written as DNA, the CDR3 is TGCGCCAGCAGCTTGGACCTTAGCGGGGAGCAGTACTTC.